The 2 T cell receptor beta chains below were found in one sample sequenced in a study of control samples from healthy donors and cancer patients. Repertoires were generated with immunoSEQ multiplex PCR, while TCRdb's copy carries only in-frame clones and drops some. The sample yields approximately 110,000 clones, approximately 90% seen once. Sequencing was carried out using blood. The origin of the receptors is a human donor in good health. The donor label of this sample is uncertain.

The chain joins TRBV6-6 to TRBJ2-7; D remains ambiguous. Trimming shortened V by 6 bases and J by 0 bases, and 15 bases separated the two germline ends. The CDR3 is 15 amino acids. Germline values: CDR1 MNHNY, CDR2 SVGAGI (reference sequence). DNA of the CDR3: TGTGCCAGCAGCCCCCTCCCGGCGGCCTCCTACGAGCAGTACTTC. This translates into CASSPLPAASYEQYF.

The genes are TRBV3-1 (or the pseudogene TRBV3-2) and TRBJ2-2, with a weak D call TRBD2 (7 bases). The CDR3 is 17 residues long. The germline V gene has CDR1 LGHDT and CDR2 YNNKEL (reference sequence). Between the trimmed V and J ends, which lost 7 bases and 0 bases, there was a span of 18 bases. The CDR3 loop is CASTRQGGASNTGELFF. CDR3 nucleotide sequence: TGTGCCAGCACCCGACAAGGGGGGGCGTCGAACACCGGGGAGCTGTTTTTT.